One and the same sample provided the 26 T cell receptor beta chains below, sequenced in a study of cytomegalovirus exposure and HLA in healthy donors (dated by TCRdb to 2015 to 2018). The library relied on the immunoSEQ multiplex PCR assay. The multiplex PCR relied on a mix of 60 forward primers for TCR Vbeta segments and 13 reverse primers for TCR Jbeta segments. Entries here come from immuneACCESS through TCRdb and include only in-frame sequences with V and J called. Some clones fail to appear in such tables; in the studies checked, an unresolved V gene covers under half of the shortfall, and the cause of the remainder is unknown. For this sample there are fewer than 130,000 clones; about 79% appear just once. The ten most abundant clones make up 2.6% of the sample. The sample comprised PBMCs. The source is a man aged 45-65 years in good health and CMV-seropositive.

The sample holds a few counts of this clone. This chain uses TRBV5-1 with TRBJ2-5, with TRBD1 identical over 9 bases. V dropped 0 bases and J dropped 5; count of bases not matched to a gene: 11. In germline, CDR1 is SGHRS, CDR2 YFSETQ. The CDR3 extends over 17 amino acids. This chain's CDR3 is CASSLDGGQGGRETQYF. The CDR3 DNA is TGCGCCAGCAGCTTGGACGGGGGACAGGGAGGCAGGGAGACCCAGTACTTC.

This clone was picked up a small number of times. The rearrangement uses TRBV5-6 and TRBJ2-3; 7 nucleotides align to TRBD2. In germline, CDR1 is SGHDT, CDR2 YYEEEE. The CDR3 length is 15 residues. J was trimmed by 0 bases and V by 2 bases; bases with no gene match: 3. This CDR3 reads CASSFSGLSTDTQYF. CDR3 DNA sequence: TGTGCCAGCAGCTTTAGCGGGCTCAGCACAGATACGCAGTATTTT.

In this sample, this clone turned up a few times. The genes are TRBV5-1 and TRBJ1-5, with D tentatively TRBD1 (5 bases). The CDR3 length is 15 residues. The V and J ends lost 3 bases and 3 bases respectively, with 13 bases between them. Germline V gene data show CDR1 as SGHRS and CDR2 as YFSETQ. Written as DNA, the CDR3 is TGCGCCAGCAGCTCAATGGGGGGGGACAATCAGCCCCAGCATTTT. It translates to CASSSMGGDNQPQHF.

In nucleotides, the CDR3 is TGCAGCGTTGAATTACAGGGACAAGAGACCCAGTACTTC. Protein sequence: CSVELQGQETQYF. The chain combines TRBV29-1 with TRBJ2-5, with TRBD1 as a possible D gene (6 bases). The CDR3 consists of 13 residues. Germline loops: CDR1 SQVTM, CDR2 ANQGSEA. Trimming stripped 2 bases from V and 2 bases from J, with 9 bases between.

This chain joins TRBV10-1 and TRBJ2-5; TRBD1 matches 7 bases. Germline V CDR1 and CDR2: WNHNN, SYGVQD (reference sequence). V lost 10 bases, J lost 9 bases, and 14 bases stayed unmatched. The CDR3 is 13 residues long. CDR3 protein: CANRDSPEVSQYF. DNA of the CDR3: TGCGCCAATCGGGACAGCCCGGAGGTGTCCCAGTACTTC.

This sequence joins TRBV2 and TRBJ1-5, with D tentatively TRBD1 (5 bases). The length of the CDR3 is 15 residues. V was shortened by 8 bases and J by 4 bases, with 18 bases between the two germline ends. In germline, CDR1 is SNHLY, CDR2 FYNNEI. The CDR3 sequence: CASAWDGGSNQPQHF. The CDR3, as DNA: TGTGCCAGCGCCTGGGACGGGGGGTCTAATCAGCCCCAGCATTTT. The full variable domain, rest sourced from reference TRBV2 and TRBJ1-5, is EPEVTQTPSHQVTQMGQEVILRCVPISNHLYFYWYRQILGQKVEFLVSFYNNEISEKSEIFDDQFSVERPDGSNFTLKIRSTKLEDSAMYFCASAWDGGSNQPQHFGDGTRLSIL.

The CDR3: CASSSSQVSNYGYTF. CDR3 nucleotides: TGTGCCAGCAGTTCTTCCCAGGTTTCTAACTATGGCTACACCTTC. This sequence joins TRBV27 and TRBJ1-2; D unclear. Trimming removed 4 bases from V and 0 bases from J, with 12 bases in between. This CDR3 region has 15 residues. Germline CDR1 MNHEY, CDR2 SMNVEV (reference sequence).

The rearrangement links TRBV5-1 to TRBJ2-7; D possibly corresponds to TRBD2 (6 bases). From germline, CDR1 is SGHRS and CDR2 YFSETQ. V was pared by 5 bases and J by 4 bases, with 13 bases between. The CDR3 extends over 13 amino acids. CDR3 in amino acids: CASRISSVYEQYF. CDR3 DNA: TGCGCCAGCAGGATCTCTAGCGTATACGAGCAGTACTTC. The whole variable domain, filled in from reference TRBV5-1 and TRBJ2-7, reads KAGVTQTPRYLIKTRGQQVTLSCSPISGHRSVSWYQQTPGQGLQFLFEYFSETQRNKGNFPGRFSGRQFSNSRSEMNVSTLELGDSALYLCASRISSVYEQYFGPGTRLTVT.

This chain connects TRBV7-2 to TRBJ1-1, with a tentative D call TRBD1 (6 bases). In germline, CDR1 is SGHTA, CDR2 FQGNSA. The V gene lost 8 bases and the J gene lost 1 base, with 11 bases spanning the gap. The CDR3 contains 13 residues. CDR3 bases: TGTGCCAGCCTAGGACAGACGAACACTGAAGCTTTCTTT. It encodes CASLGQTNTEAFF.

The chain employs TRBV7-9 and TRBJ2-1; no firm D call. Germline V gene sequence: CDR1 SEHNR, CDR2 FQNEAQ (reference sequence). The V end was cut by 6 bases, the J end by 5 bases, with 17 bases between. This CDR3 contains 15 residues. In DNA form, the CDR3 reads TGTGCCAGCAGACCCCTCCTTGGTGCGGACAATGAGCAGTTCTTC. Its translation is CASRPLLGADNEQFF.

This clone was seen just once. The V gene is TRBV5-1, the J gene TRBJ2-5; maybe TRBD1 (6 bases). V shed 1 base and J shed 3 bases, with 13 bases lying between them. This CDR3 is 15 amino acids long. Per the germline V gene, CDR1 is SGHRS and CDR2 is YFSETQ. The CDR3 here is CASSLWGQREETQYF. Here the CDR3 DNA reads TGCGCCAGCAGCTTGTGGGGGCAGAGAGAAGAGACCCAGTACTTC.

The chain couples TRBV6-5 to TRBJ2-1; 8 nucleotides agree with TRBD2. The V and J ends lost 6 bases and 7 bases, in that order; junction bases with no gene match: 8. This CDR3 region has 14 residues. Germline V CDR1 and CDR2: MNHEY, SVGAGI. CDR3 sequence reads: CASSPGLGKNEQFF. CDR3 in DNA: TGTGCCAGCAGCCCGGGACTAGGCAAGAATGAGCAGTTCTTC.

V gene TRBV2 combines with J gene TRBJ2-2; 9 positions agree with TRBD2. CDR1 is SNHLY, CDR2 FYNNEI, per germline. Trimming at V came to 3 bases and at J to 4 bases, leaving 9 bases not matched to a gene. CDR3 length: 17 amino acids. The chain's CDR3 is CASSDGLAGTSTGELFF. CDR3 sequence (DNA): TGTGCCAGCAGTGATGGGCTAGCGGGAACTAGCACCGGGGAGCTGTTTTTT. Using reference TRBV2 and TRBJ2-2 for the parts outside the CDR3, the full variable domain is EPEVTQTPSHQVTQMGQEVILRCVPISNHLYFYWYRQILGQKVEFLVSFYNNEISEKSEIFDDQFSVERPDGSNFTLKIRSTKLEDSAMYFCASSDGLAGTSTGELFFGEGSRLTVL.

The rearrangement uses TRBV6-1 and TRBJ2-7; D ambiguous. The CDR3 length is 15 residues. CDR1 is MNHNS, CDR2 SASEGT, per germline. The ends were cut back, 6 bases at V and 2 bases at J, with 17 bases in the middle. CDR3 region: CASRRFMQAPYEQYF. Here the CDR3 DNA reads TGTGCCAGCAGGAGATTTATGCAGGCGCCCTACGAGCAGTACTTC.

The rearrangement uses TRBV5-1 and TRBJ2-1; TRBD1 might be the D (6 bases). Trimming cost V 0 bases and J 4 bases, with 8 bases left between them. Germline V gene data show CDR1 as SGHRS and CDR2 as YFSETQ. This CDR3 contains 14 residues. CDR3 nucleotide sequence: TGCGCCAGCAGCTTGGGGACAGCTTACAATGAGCAGTTCTTC. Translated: CASSLGTAYNEQFF.

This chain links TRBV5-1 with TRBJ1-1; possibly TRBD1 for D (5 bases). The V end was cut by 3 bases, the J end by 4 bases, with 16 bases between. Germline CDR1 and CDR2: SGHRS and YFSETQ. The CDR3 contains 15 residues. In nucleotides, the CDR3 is TGCGCCAGCAGCTCCTTCGCGGGGGGTGGCACTGAAGCTTTCTTT. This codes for CASSSFAGGGTEAFF.

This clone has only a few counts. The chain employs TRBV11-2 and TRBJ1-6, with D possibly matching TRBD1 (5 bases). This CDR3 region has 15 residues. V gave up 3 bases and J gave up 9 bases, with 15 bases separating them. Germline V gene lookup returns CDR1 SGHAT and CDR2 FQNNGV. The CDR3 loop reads CASSLSGLIGSPLHF. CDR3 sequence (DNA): TGTGCCAGCAGCTTGTCAGGGTTAATTGGTTCACCCCTCCACTTT.

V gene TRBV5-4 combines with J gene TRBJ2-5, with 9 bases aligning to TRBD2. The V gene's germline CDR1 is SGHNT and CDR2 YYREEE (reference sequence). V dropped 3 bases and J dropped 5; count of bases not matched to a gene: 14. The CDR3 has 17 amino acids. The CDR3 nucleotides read TGTGCCAGCAGCTACGGCCGTGCGGGGGCGGGGGGGGAGACCCAGTACTTC. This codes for CASSYGRAGAGGETQYF.

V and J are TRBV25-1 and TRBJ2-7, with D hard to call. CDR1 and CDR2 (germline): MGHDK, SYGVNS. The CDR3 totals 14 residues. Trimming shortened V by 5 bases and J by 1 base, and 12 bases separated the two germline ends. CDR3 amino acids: CASSQAGSSYEQYF. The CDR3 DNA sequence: TGTGCCAGCAGTCAGGCTGGCAGTTCCTACGAGCAGTACTTC.

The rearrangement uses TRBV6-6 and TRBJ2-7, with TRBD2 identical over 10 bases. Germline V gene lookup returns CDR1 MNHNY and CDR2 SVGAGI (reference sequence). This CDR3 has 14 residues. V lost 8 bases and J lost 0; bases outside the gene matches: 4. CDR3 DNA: TGTGCCAGCGCAGCGGGAGGGAGCTCCTACGAGCAGTACTTC. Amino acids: CASAAGGSSYEQYF.

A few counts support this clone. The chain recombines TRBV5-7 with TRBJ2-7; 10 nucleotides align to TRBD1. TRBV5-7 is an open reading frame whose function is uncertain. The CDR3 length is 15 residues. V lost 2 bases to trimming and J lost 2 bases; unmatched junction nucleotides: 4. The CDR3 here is CASSFDRGPPYEQYF. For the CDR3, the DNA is TGTGCCAGCAGCTTCGACAGGGGGCCGCCCTACGAGCAGTACTTC.

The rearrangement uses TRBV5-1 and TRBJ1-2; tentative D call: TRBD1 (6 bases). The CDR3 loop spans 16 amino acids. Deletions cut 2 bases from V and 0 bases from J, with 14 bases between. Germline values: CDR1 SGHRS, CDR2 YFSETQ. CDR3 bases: TGCGCCAGCAGCTTACAGGGCGGCCCTGCTAACTATGGCTACACCTTC. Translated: CASSLQGGPANYGYTF. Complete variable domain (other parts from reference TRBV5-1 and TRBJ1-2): KAGVTQTPRYLIKTRGQQVTLSCSPISGHRSVSWYQQTPGQGLQFLFEYFSETQRNKGNFPGRFSGRQFSNSRSEMNVSTLELGDSALYLCASSLQGGPANYGYTFGSGTRLTVV.

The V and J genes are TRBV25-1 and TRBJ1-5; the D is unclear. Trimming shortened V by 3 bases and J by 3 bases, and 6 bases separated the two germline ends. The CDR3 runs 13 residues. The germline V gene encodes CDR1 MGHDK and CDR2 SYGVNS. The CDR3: CASSDRINQPQHF. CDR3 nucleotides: TGTGCCAGCAGTGACCGTATCAATCAGCCCCAGCATTTT.

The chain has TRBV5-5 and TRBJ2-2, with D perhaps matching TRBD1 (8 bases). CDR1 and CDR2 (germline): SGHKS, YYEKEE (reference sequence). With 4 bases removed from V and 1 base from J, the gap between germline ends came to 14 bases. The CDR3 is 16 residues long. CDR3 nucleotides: TGTGCCAGCAGCCTGGGGGGGACAGGGAACACCGGGGAGCTGTTTTTT. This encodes CASSLGGTGNTGELFF.

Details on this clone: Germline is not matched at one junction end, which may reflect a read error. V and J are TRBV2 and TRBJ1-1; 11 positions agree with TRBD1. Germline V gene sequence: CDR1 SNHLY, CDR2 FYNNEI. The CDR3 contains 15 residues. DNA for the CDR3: TGTGCCAGCAGCGGACAGGGGGCCCTGAATACTGAAGCTTTCTTT. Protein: CASSGQGALNTEAFF.

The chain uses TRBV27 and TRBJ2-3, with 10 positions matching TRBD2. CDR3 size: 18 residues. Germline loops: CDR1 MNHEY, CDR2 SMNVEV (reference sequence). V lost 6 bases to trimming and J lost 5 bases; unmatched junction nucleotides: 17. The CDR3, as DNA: TGTGCCAGCAGACCACCTCGGGGGGGGCTAGCGGGAGTAGATACGCAGTATTTT. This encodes CASRPPRGGLAGVDTQYF.